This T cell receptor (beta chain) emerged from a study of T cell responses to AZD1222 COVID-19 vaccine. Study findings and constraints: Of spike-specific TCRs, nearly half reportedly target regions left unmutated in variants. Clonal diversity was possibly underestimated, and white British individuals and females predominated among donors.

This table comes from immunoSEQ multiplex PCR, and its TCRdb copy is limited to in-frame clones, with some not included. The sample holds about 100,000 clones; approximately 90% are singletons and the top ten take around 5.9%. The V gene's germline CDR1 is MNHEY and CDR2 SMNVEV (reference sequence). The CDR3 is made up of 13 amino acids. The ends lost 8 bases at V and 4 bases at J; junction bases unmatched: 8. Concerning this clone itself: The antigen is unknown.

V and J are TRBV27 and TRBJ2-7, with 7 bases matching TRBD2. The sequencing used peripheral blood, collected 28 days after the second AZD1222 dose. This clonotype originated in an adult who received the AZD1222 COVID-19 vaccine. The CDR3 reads CASGPGGGYEQYF. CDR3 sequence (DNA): TGTGCCAGCGGCCCCGGGGGAGGGTACGAGCAGTACTTC.